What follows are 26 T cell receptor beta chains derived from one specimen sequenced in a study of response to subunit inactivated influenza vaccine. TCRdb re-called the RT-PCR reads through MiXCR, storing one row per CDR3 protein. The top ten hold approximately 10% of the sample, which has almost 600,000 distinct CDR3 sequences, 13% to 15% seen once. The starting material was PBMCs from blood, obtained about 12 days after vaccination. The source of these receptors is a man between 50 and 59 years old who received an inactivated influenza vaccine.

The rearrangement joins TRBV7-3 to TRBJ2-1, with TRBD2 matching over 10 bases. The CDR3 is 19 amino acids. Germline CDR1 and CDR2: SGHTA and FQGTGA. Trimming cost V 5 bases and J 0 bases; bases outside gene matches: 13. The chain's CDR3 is CASSQFPLASGSSYNEQFF. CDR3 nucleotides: TGTGCCAGCAGCCAGTTCCCCCTGGCTAGCGGGAGCTCCTACAATGAGCAGTTCTTC.

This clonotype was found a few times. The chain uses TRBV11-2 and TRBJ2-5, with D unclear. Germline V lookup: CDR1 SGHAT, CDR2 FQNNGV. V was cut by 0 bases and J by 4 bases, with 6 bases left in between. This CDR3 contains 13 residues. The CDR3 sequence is CASSLDKGETQYF. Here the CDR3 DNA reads TGTGCCAGCAGCTTAGATAAGGGAGAGACCCAGTACTTC.

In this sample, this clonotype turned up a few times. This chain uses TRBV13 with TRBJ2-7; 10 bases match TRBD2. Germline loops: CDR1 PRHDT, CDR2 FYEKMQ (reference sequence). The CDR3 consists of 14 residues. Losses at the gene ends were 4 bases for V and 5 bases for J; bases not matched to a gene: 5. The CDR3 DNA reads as TGTGCCAGCAGCTCTTCTAGCGGGAGAGACGAGCAGTACTTC. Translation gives CASSSSSGRDEQYF.

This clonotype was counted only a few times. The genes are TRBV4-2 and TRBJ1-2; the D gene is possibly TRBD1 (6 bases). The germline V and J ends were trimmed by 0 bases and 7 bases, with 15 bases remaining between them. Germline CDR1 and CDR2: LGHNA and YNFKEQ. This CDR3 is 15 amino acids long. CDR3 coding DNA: TGTGCCAGCAGCCAAGATTGGGCAGGGGCGGGTGGCTACACCTTC. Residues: CASSQDWAGAGGYTF.

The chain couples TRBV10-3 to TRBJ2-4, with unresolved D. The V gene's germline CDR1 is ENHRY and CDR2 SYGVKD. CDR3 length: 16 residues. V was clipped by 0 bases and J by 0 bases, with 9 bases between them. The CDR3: CAISESADLAKNIQYF. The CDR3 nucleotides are TGTGCCATCAGTGAGTCGGCAGACCTAGCCAAAAACATTCAGTACTTC.

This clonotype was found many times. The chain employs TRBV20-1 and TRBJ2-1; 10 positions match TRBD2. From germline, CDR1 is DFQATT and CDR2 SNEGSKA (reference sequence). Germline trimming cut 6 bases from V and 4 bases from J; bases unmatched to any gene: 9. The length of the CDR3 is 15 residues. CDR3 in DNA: TGCAGTGCGACCACCGGGACTAGCGTATACAATGAGCAGTTCTTC. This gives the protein CSATTGTSVYNEQFF.

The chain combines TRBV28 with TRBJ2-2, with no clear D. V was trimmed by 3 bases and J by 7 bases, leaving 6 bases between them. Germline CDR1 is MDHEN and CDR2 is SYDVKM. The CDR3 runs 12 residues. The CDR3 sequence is CASSFDLGELFF. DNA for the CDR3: TGTGCCAGCAGTTTCGACCTCGGGGAGCTGTTTTTT.

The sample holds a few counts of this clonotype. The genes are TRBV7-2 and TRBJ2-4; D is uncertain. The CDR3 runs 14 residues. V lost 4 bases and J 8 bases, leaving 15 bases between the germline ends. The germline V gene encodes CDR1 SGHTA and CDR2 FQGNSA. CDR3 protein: CASSSRLGFHIQYF. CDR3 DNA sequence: TGTGCCAGCAGCTCCCGTCTCGGATTCCACATTCAGTACTTC.

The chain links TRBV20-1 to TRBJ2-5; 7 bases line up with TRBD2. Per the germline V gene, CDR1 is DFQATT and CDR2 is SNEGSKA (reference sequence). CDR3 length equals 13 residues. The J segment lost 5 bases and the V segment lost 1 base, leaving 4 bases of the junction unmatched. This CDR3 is CSARVGGRETQYF. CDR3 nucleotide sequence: TGCAGTGCTAGAGTGGGAGGGAGGGAGACCCAGTACTTC.

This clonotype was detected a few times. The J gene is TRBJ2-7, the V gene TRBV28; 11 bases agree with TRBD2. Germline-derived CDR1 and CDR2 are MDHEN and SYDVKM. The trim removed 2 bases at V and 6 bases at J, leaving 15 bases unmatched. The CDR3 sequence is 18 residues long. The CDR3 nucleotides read TGTGCCAGCAGTTTACCCACGGGTTCGGGGCTAGCGGGAGGCGAGCAGTACTTC. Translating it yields CASSLPTGSGLAGGEQYF.

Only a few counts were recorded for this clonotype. CDR3 nucleotide sequence: TGCGCCAGCAGCCAAGGGTCAGGGGCCAAAAACATTCAGTACTTC. Its translation is CASSQGSGAKNIQYF. J is TRBJ2-4 and V is TRBV4-3; D is perhaps TRBD1 (5 bases). Germline V CDR1 and CDR2: LGHNA, YSLEER. V was cut by 1 base and J by 1 base, with 8 bases left in between. The CDR3 is 15 amino acids.

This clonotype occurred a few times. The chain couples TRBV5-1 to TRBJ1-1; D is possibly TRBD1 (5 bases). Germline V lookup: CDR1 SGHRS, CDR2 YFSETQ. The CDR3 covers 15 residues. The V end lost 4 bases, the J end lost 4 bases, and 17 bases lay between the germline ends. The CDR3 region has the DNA TGCGCCAGCAGCCAATCGATACAGGAGACCACTGAAGCTTTCTTT. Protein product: CASSQSIQETTEAFF.

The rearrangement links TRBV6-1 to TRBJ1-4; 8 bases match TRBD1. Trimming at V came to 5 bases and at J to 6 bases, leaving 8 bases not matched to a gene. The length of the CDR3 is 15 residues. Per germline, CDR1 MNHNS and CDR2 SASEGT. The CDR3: CASSPRPGQDEKLFF. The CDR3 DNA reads TGTGCCAGCAGTCCACGACCGGGACAGGATGAAAAACTGTTTTTT.

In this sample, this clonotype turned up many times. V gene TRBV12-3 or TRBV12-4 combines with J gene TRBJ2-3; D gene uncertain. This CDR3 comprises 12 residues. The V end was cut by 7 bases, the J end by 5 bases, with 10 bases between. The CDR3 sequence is CASTGSLDTQYF. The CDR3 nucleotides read TGTGCCAGCACCGGTTCCTTAGATACGCAGTATTTT.

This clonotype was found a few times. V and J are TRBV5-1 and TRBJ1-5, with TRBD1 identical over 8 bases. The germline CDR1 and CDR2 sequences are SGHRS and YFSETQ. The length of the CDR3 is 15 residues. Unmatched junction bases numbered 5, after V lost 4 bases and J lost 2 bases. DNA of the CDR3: TGCGCCAGCAGCAATACAGGGGGACGCAATCAGCCCCAGCATTTT. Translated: CASSNTGGRNQPQHF.

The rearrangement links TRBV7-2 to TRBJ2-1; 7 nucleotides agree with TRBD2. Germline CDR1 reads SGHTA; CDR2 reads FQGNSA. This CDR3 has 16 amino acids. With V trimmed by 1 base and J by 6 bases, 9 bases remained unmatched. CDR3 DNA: TGTGCCAGCAGCTTAGTTCCTAGCGGTCCCTCCAATGAGCAGTTCTTC. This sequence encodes CASSLVPSGPSNEQFF. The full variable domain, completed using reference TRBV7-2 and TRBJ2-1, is GAGVSQSPSNKVTEKGKDVELRCDPISGHTALYWYRQSLGQGLEFLIYFQGNSAPDKSGLPSDRFSAERTGGSVSTLTIQRTQQEDSAVYLCASSLVPSGPSNEQFFGPGTRLTVL.

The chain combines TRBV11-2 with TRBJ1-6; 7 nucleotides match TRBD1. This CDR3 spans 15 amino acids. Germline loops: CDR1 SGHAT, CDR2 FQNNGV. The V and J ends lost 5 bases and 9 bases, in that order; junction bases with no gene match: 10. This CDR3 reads CASSPRTGGSSPLHF. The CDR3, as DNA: TGTGCCAGCAGCCCCCGGACAGGTGGCAGTTCACCCCTCCACTTT.

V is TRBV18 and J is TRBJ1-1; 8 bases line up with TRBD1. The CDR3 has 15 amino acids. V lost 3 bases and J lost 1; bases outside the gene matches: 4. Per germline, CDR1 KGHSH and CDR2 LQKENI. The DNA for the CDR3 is TGTGCCAGCTCACCCTCCGGACAGGGGAACACTGAAGCTTTCTTT. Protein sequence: CASSPSGQGNTEAFF.

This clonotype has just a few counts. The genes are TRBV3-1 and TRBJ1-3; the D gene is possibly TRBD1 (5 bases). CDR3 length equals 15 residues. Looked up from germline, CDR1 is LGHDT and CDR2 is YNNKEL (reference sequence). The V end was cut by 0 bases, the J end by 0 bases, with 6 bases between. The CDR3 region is CASSQDRVSGNTIYF. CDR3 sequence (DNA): TGTGCCAGCAGCCAAGACAGGGTCTCTGGAAACACCATATATTTT.

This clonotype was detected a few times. CDR3 sequence (DNA): TGTGCCAGCAGCCAAAGAGCGAGCGGGAGGATAGATACGCAGTATTTT. Translated: CASSQRASGRIDTQYF. The chain has TRBV4-2 and TRBJ2-3; 9 bases are shared with TRBD2. Germline CDR1 and CDR2: LGHNA and YNFKEQ. There are 16 residues in the CDR3. The V gene end was trimmed by 2 bases and the J gene end by 5 bases; junction bases not matched to a gene: 8.

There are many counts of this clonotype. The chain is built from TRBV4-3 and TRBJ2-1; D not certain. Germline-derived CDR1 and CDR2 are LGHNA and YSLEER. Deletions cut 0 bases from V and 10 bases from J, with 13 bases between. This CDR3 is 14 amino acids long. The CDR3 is CASSQDSSPVEQFF. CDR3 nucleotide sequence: TGCGCCAGCAGCCAAGATTCCTCCCCCGTGGAGCAGTTCTTC.

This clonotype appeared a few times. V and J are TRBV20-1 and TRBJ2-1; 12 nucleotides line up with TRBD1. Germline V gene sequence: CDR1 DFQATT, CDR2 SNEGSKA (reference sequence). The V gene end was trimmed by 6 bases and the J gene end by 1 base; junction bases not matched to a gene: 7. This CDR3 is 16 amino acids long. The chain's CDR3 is CSAEPGQGASYNEQFF. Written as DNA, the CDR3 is TGCAGTGCCGAGCCGGGACAGGGGGCTTCCTACAATGAGCAGTTCTTC.

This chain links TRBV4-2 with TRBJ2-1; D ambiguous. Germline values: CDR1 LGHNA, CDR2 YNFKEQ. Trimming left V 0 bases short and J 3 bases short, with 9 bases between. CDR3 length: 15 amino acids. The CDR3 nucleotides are TGTGCCAGCAGCCAAGAGGAGTCCGGCTACAATGAGCAGTTCTTC. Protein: CASSQEESGYNEQFF.

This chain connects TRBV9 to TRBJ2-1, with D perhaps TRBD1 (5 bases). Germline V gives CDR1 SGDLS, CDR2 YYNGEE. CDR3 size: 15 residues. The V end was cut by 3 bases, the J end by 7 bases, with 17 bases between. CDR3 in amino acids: CASSGGHASPNEQFF. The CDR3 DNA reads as TGTGCCAGCAGCGGGGGCCACGCAAGCCCGAATGAGCAGTTCTTC.

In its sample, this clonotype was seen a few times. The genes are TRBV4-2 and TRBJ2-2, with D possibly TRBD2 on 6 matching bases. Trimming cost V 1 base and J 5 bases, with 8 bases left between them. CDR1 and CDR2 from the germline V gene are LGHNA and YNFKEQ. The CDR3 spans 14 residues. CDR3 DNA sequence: TGTGCCAGCAGCCAAGCGGGAGAGACCGGGGAGCTGTTTTTT. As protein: CASSQAGETGELFF.

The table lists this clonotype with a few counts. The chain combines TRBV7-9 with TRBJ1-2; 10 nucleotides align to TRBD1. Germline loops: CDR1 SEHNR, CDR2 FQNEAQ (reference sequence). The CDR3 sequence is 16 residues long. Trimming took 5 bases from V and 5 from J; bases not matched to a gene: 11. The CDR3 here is CASSLSFGTGDYGYTF. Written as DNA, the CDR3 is TGTGCCAGCAGCCTCTCCTTTGGGACAGGGGATTATGGCTACACCTTC.